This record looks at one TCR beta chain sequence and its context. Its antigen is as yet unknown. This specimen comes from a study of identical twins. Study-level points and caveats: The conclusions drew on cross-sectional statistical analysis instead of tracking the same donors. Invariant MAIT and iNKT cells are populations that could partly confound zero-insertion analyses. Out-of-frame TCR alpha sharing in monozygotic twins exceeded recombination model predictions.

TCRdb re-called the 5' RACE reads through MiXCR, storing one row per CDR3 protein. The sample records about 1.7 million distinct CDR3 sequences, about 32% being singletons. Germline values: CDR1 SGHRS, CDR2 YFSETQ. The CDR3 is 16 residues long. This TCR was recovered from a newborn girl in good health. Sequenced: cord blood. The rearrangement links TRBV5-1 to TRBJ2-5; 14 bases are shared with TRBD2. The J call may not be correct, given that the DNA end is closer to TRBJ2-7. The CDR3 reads CASTGTSGRAWAEQYF. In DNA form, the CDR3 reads TGCGCCAGCACCGGGACTAGCGGGAGAGCGTGGGCCGAGCAGTACTTC.